Below, 32 T cell receptor beta chains from the same sample are listed, as sequenced in a study of OX40 agonist ivuxolimab in advanced cancers. The data were produced by immunoSEQ multiplex PCR, yet TCRdb's version contains in-frame clones alone and is incomplete. The repertoire includes roughly 50,000 clones, approximately 80% of them detected once, and around 4.6% sits in the top ten. This sample comprised CD4+ or CD8+ T cells sorted from blood, obtained in a trial of the OX40 agonist ivuxolimab. The receptors derive from an adult with an advanced solid tumor such as melanoma, head and neck, liver or kidney cancer.

This clone was seen once. This sequence joins TRBV27 and TRBJ2-7; D tentatively fits TRBD1 or TRBD2 (5 bases each). CDR1 is MNHEY and CDR2 is SMNVEV in the germline V gene (reference sequence). The CDR3 runs to 15 residues. Trimming shortened V by 7 bases and J by 1 base, and 17 bases separated the two germline ends. The CDR3 is CASTGTSGGSYEQYF. DNA of the CDR3: TGTGCCAGCACCGGGACGAGCGGCGGGTCCTACGAGCAGTACTTC.

This sequence joins TRBV25-1 and TRBJ2-5, with TRBD2 matching over 7 bases. Germline assignment: CDR1 MGHDK and CDR2 SYGVNS. The J segment lost 5 bases and the V segment lost 1 base, leaving 7 bases of the junction unmatched. CDR3 length equals 15 residues. The CDR3 is CASSESRPGRETQYF. The CDR3 DNA sequence: TGTGCCAGCAGTGAATCCAGGCCCGGGAGGGAGACCCAGTACTTC.

The chain combines TRBV15 with TRBJ1-1; no reliable D call. V lost 4 bases and J 2 bases, leaving 8 bases between the germline ends. Germline V gene sequence: CDR1 LNHNV, CDR2 YYDKDF (reference sequence). The CDR3 runs 13 residues. The CDR3 region is CATSKQPNTEAFF. The CDR3 DNA reads TGTGCCACCAGCAAACAGCCTAACACTGAAGCTTTCTTT.

This clone was counted a few times. CDR3 loop: CASSTDRVYGYTF. The CDR3 DNA reads TGTGCCAGCAGCACCGACAGGGTGTATGGCTACACCTTC. J is TRBJ1-2 and V is TRBV7-2; 7 nucleotides agree with TRBD1. The V and J ends lost 5 bases and 5 bases, in that order; junction bases with no gene match: 5. CDR1 and CDR2 from the germline V gene are SGHTA and FQGNSA. The CDR3 is 13 amino acids.

The chain is built from TRBV4-2 and TRBJ2-2; D call uncertain. The CDR3 totals 16 residues. Between the trimmed V and J ends, which lost 4 bases and 4 bases, there was a span of 16 bases. In germline, CDR1 is LGHNA, CDR2 YNFKEQ. This chain's CDR3 is CASSPQGGRSTGELFF. As DNA, the CDR3 is TGTGCCAGCAGCCCGCAAGGCGGTCGGTCCACCGGGGAGCTGTTTTTT.

The chain has TRBV27 and TRBJ1-5; tentatively, D is TRBD1 (5 bases). V lost 6 bases, J lost 3 bases, and 15 bases lay in between. CDR1 and CDR2 (germline): MNHEY, SMNVEV (reference sequence). The CDR3 loop spans 15 amino acids. The CDR3, as DNA: TGTGCCAGCAGCTTCACCGGGGCCTACAATCAGCCCCAGCATTTT. Translating gives CASSFTGAYNQPQHF.

The chain couples TRBV6-1 to TRBJ1-5; weak D call: TRBD1 (6 bases). Germline lookup yields CDR1 MNHNS and CDR2 SASEGT. The V end was cut by 1 base, the J end by 7 bases, with 11 bases between. This CDR3 has 14 amino acids. The CDR3 spells CASSEGGAGQPQHF. In DNA form, the CDR3 reads TGTGCCAGCAGTGAAGGGGGGGCAGGGCAGCCCCAGCATTTT.

V is TRBV6-1 and J is TRBJ1-2; weak D call: TRBD1 (6 bases). Between the trimmed V and J ends, which lost 2 bases and 8 bases, there was a span of 18 bases. CDR1 is MNHNS and CDR2 is SASEGT in the germline V gene. This CDR3 has 15 residues. The CDR3 spells CASSEPYTGSEGYTF. The CDR3 region has the DNA TGTGCCAGCAGTGAACCCTATACAGGGTCGGAGGGCTACACCTTC.

The chain is built from TRBV6-5 and TRBJ2-7, with D possibly being TRBD1 (6 bases). V lost 2 bases and J 4 bases, leaving 15 bases between the germline ends. The CDR3 contains 15 residues. Germline CDR1 reads MNHEY; CDR2 reads SVGAGI. CDR3 region: CASSYGGQGLYEQYF. In nucleotides, the CDR3 is TGTGCCAGCAGTTACGGGGGCCAGGGGTTGTACGAGCAGTACTTC.

The V gene is TRBV6-4, the J gene TRBJ2-2; D gene uncertain. The germline CDR1 and CDR2 sequences are MRHNA and SNTAGT. This CDR3 region has 16 residues. V was cut by 6 bases and J by 5 bases, with 19 bases left in between. The CDR3 DNA sequence: TGTGCCAGCAGAGTAGAGCACCGGGCTCCGACCGGGGAGCTGTTTTTT. It translates to CASRVEHRAPTGELFF.

The chain combines TRBV18 with TRBJ2-5; 12 nucleotides agree with TRBD2. Germline assignment: CDR1 KGHSH and CDR2 LQKENI. V was clipped by 6 bases and J by 5 bases; unmatched bases: 7. The CDR3 is 15 amino acids. CDR3 sequence: CASSELAGGMETQYF. The CDR3 nucleotides are TGTGCCAGCTCTGAACTAGCGGGAGGAATGGAGACCCAGTACTTC.

This clone has only a few counts. The chain carries TRBV5-1 and TRBJ2-5, with 11 bases lining up with TRBD2. This CDR3 contains 16 residues. After removal of 4 bases from V and 5 bases from J, the junction contained 10 bases not matched to a gene. CDR1 and CDR2 from the germline V gene are SGHRS and YFSETQ. The CDR3 is CASSPMTSGMGETQYF. The CDR3 region has the DNA TGCGCCAGCAGCCCCATGACTAGCGGGATGGGGGAGACCCAGTACTTC. Complete variable domain (other parts from reference TRBV5-1 and TRBJ2-5): KAGVTQTPRYLIKTRGQQVTLSCSPISGHRSVSWYQQTPGQGLQFLFEYFSETQRNKGNFPGRFSGRQFSNSRSEMNVSTLELGDSALYLCASSPMTSGMGETQYFGPGTRLLVL.

The J gene is TRBJ2-7, the V gene TRBV14, with a tentative D call TRBD2 (5 bases). Deletions cut 4 bases from V and 10 bases from J, with 14 bases between. The CDR3 totals 12 residues. Germline-derived CDR1 and CDR2 are SGHDN and FVKESK. CDR3 bases: TGTGCCAGCAGCCCTAAGAGGGCCATCCAGTACTTC. This codes for CASSPKRAIQYF.

This clone appeared a few times. The rearrangement joins TRBV5-1 to TRBJ2-5, with 8 bases fitting TRBD1. The CDR3 contains 14 residues. V lost 4 bases, J lost 2 bases, and 4 bases stayed unmatched. Germline V gene sequence: CDR1 SGHRS, CDR2 YFSETQ. The CDR3 sequence: CASSATGGQETQYF. Here the CDR3 DNA reads TGCGCCAGCAGCGCTACAGGGGGACAAGAGACCCAGTACTTC.

The chain is built from TRBV29-1 and TRBJ2-7; TRBD1 matches at 9 bases. Germline CDR1 and CDR2: SQVTM and ANQGSEA. The CDR3 loop spans 16 amino acids. The V segment lost 6 bases and the J segment 5 bases; nucleotides outside the gene matches: 17. The CDR3 spells CSVRGVGGQGFNEQYF. The CDR3 DNA sequence: TGCAGCGTCCGCGGGGTAGGGGGACAGGGTTTTAACGAGCAGTACTTC.

The CDR3 nucleotides are TGTGCCAGCAGCTTGGGGGGTTATGGAAACACCATATATTTT. It is translated as CASSLGGYGNTIYF. V is TRBV5-6 and J is TRBJ1-3, with unresolved D. The CDR3 runs to 14 residues. Looked up from germline, CDR1 is SGHDT and CDR2 is YYEEEE. The V and J ends lost 0 bases and 3 bases respectively, with 7 bases between them.

The CDR3 nucleotides read TGTGCCAGTAAGGCGACGTTAGCCAAAAACATTCAGTACTTC. Amino acid sequence: CASKATLAKNIQYF. The chain employs TRBV19 and TRBJ2-4, with D unclear. Trimming pared 7 bases from V and 0 bases from J, leaving 10 bases between. The CDR3 length is 14 residues. From germline, CDR1 is LNHDA and CDR2 SQIVND (reference sequence). The full variable domain, completed using reference TRBV19 and TRBJ2-4, is DGGITQSPKYLFRKEGQNVTLSCEQNLNHDAMYWYRQDPGQGLRLIYYSQIVNDFQKGDIAEGYSVSREKKESFPLTVTSAQKNPTAFYLCASKATLAKNIQYFGAGTRLSVL.

The CDR3 bases are TGCAGCGTTCAGCCGGGAGCCCAAGAGACCCAGTACTTC. It specifies CSVQPGAQETQYF. This chain uses TRBV29-1 with TRBJ2-5; a weak D match, TRBD2 (6 bases). CDR3 length equals 13 residues. Germline CDR1 SQVTM, CDR2 ANQGSEA. Trimming removed 5 bases at V and 1 base at J, with 11 bases between.

The rearrangement links TRBV13 to TRBJ2-5; 8 bases map to TRBD2. Germline V gene sequence: CDR1 PRHDT, CDR2 FYEKMQ (reference sequence). The CDR3 has 15 amino acids. Losses at the gene ends were 8 bases for V and 7 bases for J; bases not matched to a gene: 15. DNA of the CDR3: TGTGCCAGCCTGATAGGGCGGGGGGCCCTAGGGACCCAGTACTTC. This encodes CASLIGRGALGTQYF.

The V call is TRBV28, the J call TRBJ1-4; TRBD1 matches 9 bases. The CDR3 is 15 amino acids. CDR1 is MDHEN, CDR2 SYDVKM, per germline. J lost 5 bases, V lost 5 bases, and 6 bases had no gene match. DNA of the CDR3: TGTGCCAGCAGTCCCGCCGGGACAGGGAATGAAAAACTGTTTTTT. This translates into CASSPAGTGNEKLFF.

The chain uses TRBV6-5 and TRBJ1-2, with D uncertain. This CDR3 is built from 13 residues. Germline CDR1 and CDR2: MNHEY and SVGAGI. The V and J ends lost 6 bases and 4 bases respectively, with 12 bases between them. CDR3 in DNA: TGTGCCAGCAGACCCGGACGAACCTATGGCTACACCTTC. This translates into CASRPGRTYGYTF.

J is TRBJ1-2 and V is TRBV19; D unclear. Trimming removed 6 bases from V and 4 bases from J, with 9 bases in between. CDR1 and CDR2 (germline): LNHDA, SQIVND (reference sequence). This CDR3 has 12 residues. CDR3 protein: CASSIRTYGYTF. The CDR3 DNA is TGTGCCAGTAGCATCAGGACCTATGGCTACACCTTC.

Here the CDR3 reads CASSPVNYGYTF. In nucleotides, the CDR3 is TGTGCCAGCTCCCCAGTGAACTATGGCTACACCTTC. V is TRBV19 and J is TRBJ1-2; D unresolved. V gave up 9 bases and J gave up 2 bases, with 10 bases separating them. There are 12 residues in the CDR3. CDR1 LNHDA and CDR2 SQIVND come from the germline V gene (reference sequence).

The count of this clone is one. This rearrangement joins TRBV30 to TRBJ2-2, with D possibly TRBD1 on 5 matching bases. The CDR3 loop spans 14 amino acids. In germline, CDR1 is GTSNPN, CDR2 SVGIG (reference sequence). The V and J ends lost 2 bases and 3 bases respectively, with 10 bases between them. For the CDR3, the DNA is TGTGCCTGGAGTTCCCAGGGCGACACCGGGGAGCTGTTTTTT. Its protein is CAWSSQGDTGELFF.

The chain employs TRBV11-2 and TRBJ2-7; tentatively, D is TRBD2 (5 bases). Trimming shortened V by 0 bases and J by 5 bases, and 11 bases separated the two germline ends. CDR3 length: 14 amino acids. Germline values: CDR1 SGHAT, CDR2 FQNNGV. CDR3 bases: TGTGCCAGCAGCTTAGATAGGCTAGCCCACGAGCAGTACTTC. Translation: CASSLDRLAHEQYF.

This sequence joins TRBV6-5 and TRBJ1-5; D remains unclear. This CDR3 comprises 11 residues. V lost 8 bases to trimming and J lost 3 bases, with 5 bases between them. The germline V gene has CDR1 MNHEY and CDR2 SVGAGI. Written as DNA, the CDR3 is TGTGCCAGCGGGGACAATCAGCCCCAGCATTTT. Translated, it gives CASGDNQPQHF.

The rearrangement uses TRBV18 and TRBJ1-2; TRBD1 matches at 8 bases. V trimming: 3 bases; J trimming: 8 bases; junction bases outside the gene matches: 8. The CDR3 sequence is 14 residues long. Looked up from germline, CDR1 is KGHSH and CDR2 is LQKENI. CDR3: CASSPGTGNEGYTF. Written as DNA, the CDR3 is TGTGCCAGCTCACCCGGGACAGGAAACGAGGGCTACACCTTC.

The chain links TRBV27 to TRBJ1-2; weak D call: TRBD1 (5 bases). V gave up 6 bases and J gave up 0 bases, with 20 bases separating them. Germline-derived CDR1 and CDR2 are MNHEY and SMNVEV (reference sequence). This CDR3 has 17 residues. The CDR3 loop reads CASRSLGGEGANYGYTF. The CDR3 DNA reads as TGTGCCAGCAGGAGTTTGGGGGGGGAGGGAGCTAACTATGGCTACACCTTC.

This chain's CDR3 is CASSPHPRGGAGETQYF. In nucleotides, the CDR3 is TGTGCCAGCAGCCCTCACCCCCGCGGGGGGGCTGGGGAGACCCAGTACTTC. The chain carries TRBV9 and TRBJ2-5; 9 nucleotides line up with TRBD2. The CDR3 is made up of 17 amino acids. Germline loops: CDR1 SGDLS, CDR2 YYNGEE. Trimming took 4 bases from V and 5 from J; bases not matched to a gene: 15.

This clone was detected once. This rearrangement joins TRBV25-1 to TRBJ1-6; D might be TRBD1 (5 bases). CDR1 MGHDK and CDR2 SYGVNS come from the germline V gene. Trimming took 5 bases from V and 6 from J, leaving 8 bases between them. The CDR3 consists of 13 residues. CDR3 amino acids: CASSPQGNSPLHF. CDR3 coding DNA: TGTGCCAGCAGTCCGCAGGGTAATTCACCCCTCCACTTT.

In its sample, this clone was seen a few times. The chain links TRBV6-1 to TRBJ2-7; 9 bases line up with TRBD1. V gave up 7 bases and J gave up 0 bases; unmatched junction bases: 4. Germline V gene data show CDR1 as MNHNS and CDR2 as SASEGT. The CDR3 has 14 amino acids. The CDR3 loop is CASKGDRVSYEQYF. In DNA form, the CDR3 reads TGTGCCAGCAAAGGGGACAGGGTCTCCTACGAGCAGTACTTC.

The chain links TRBV10-2 to TRBJ1-2; weak D call: TRBD1 (5 bases). CDR3 length: 14 residues. Looked up from germline, CDR1 is WSHSY and CDR2 is SAAADI. The ends were cut back, 0 bases at V and 6 bases at J, with 11 bases in the middle. In DNA, the CDR3 is TGCGCCAGCAGTGAGTCTCAGGGTATCGATGGCTACACCTTC. As protein: CASSESQGIDGYTF.